These 29 T cell receptor beta chains originate from one sample sequenced in a study of metastatic and nonmetastatic thyroid tumors. Using MiXCR, TCRdb re-called clones from the PCR reads. This table has tens of thousands of clones, 4% to 5% appearing once. Nobody among the patients had been given any treatment before thyroid surgery. Material: blood. The origin of the receptors is a female donor with papillary thyroid cancer or a benign thyroid nodule (not recorded which). Some clones in this sample may be carry-over from other donors' samples.

The chain couples TRBV30 to TRBJ1-2, with D perhaps TRBD1 (5 bases). The CDR3 runs to 12 residues. V lost 7 bases to trimming and J lost 4 bases, with 13 bases between them. Germline-derived CDR1 and CDR2 are GTSNPN and SVGIG (reference sequence). In nucleotides, the CDR3 is TGTGCCTACCAAGAGGGGCCCTATGGCTACACCTTC. This codes for CAYQEGPYGYTF.

The V call is TRBV30, the J call TRBJ1-4, with TRBD1 identical over 9 bases. Germline V gives CDR1 GTSNPN, CDR2 SVGIG (reference sequence). This CDR3 spans 15 amino acids. After removal of 0 bases from V and 10 bases from J, the junction contained 9 bases not matched to a gene. The CDR3, as DNA: TGTGCCTGGAGTGTCAGGACAGGGGAAAGGGGAAAACTGTTTTTT. Translating it yields CAWSVRTGERGKLFF.

This clone was recorded a few times. V and J are TRBV12-3 or TRBV12-4 and TRBJ2-1, with 10 nucleotides matching TRBD1. J was trimmed by 1 base and V by 4 bases; bases with no gene match: 4. There are 16 residues in the CDR3. The CDR3 DNA is TGTGCCAGCAGTTCTTGGACAGGGGGGTCCTACAATGAGCAGTTCTTC. It yields the protein CASSSWTGGSYNEQFF.

This clone was found a few times. Germline is not matched at one junction end, which may reflect a read error. This sequence joins TRBV2 and TRBJ1-2; D remains unclear. Germline CDR1 SNHLY, CDR2 FYNNEI. The CDR3 covers 15 residues. The CDR3 spells CVSNDIALRVYGYTF. The CDR3 nucleotides are TGTGTCAGCAACGACATCGCGTTGCGGGTCTATGGCTACACCTTC.

This clone has at least ten counts. This specimen includes other DNA sequences encoding the same CDR3. V is TRBV2 and J is TRBJ1-4; 7 nucleotides align to TRBD1. Germline V lookup: CDR1 SNHLY, CDR2 FYNNEI. V was clipped by 6 bases and J by 4 bases; unmatched bases: 5. The CDR3 consists of 14 residues. The CDR3 region is CASRDRLGNEKLFF. The CDR3 DNA follows: TGTGCCAGCAGGGACAGGCTCGGTAATGAAAAACTGTTTTTT.

The table lists this clone with many counts. The same CDR3 is also encoded by other DNA sequences in this sample. The V call is TRBV30, the J call TRBJ2-7; 7 bases match TRBD1. Germline lookup yields CDR1 GTSNPN and CDR2 SVGIG (reference sequence). The CDR3 has 14 amino acids. Unmatched junction bases numbered 9, after V lost 4 bases and J lost 3 bases. CDR3 DNA: TGTGCCTGGACGCTGGGGGACAGTCACTACGAGCAGTACTTC. This sequence encodes CAWTLGDSHYEQYF.

Many counts were recorded for this clone. The rearrangement uses TRBV7-8 and TRBJ2-5, with 7 positions matching TRBD1. V gave up 5 bases and J gave up 1 base; unmatched junction bases: 7. In germline, CDR1 is SGHVS, CDR2 FQNEAQ. The CDR3 extends over 15 amino acids. The CDR3 loop reads CASSHPTGSQETQYF. The CDR3 bases are TGTGCCAGCAGCCACCCGACAGGGTCCCAAGAGACCCAGTACTTC.

A few counts support this clone. This chain joins TRBV6-5 and TRBJ1-2; D is possibly TRBD1 (5 bases). The CDR3 length is 15 residues. Germline values: CDR1 MNHEY, CDR2 SVGAGI. Trimming cost V 4 bases and J 1 base, with 13 bases left between them. The CDR3 spells CASSLTATNNYGYTF. The CDR3 bases are TGTGCCAGCAGTTTGACAGCCACTAATAACTATGGCTACACCTTC.

This clone was recorded a few times. The genes are TRBV6-5 and TRBJ1-2, with a possible D match to TRBD1 (5 bases). The CDR3 sequence is 14 residues long. Germline loops: CDR1 MNHEY, CDR2 SVGAGI. Trimming pared 2 bases from V and 2 bases from J, leaving 9 bases between. CDR3 protein: CASSYGGGNYGYTF. CDR3 in DNA: TGTGCCAGCAGTTACGGGGGGGGGAACTATGGCTACACCTTC.

This clone has a handful of counts. The chain couples TRBV9 to TRBJ2-7, with no clear D. The V gene's germline CDR1 is SGDLS and CDR2 YYNGEE. Trimming pared 4 bases from V and 5 bases from J, leaving 19 bases between. CDR3 size: 15 residues. DNA for the CDR3: TGTGCCAGCAGCCCCCGCCGGACCACCGACCACGAGCAGTACTTC. This gives the protein CASSPRRTTDHEQYF.

The chain is built from TRBV7-8 and TRBJ1-5; D possibly corresponds to TRBD1 (6 bases). This CDR3 is 14 amino acids long. V gave up 1 base and J gave up 3 bases, with 7 bases separating them. The germline V gene encodes CDR1 SGHVS and CDR2 FQNEAQ. For the CDR3, the DNA is TGTGCCAGCAGCTTAGGGGACACCAATCAGCCCCAGCATTTT. Amino acids: CASSLGDTNQPQHF.

There are many counts of this clone. The chain couples TRBV9 to TRBJ2-7; D gene ambiguous. V gave up 0 bases and J gave up 5 bases, with 12 bases separating them. Germline loops: CDR1 SGDLS, CDR2 YYNGEE. The CDR3 is 14 amino acids. CDR3 DNA sequence: TGTGCCAGCAGCGTAGCCTCCGTTAGCCACGAGCAGTACTTC. It is translated as CASSVASVSHEQYF. Complete variable domain (other parts from reference TRBV9 and TRBJ2-7): DSGVTQTPKHLITATGQRVTLRCSPRSGDLSVYWYQQSLDQGLQFLIQYYNGEERAKGNILERFSAQQFPDLHSELNLSSLELGDSALYFCASSVASVSHEQYFGPGTRLTVT.

Concerning this clone itself: Relative to the germline gene, one junction end is altered; a read error may explain this. This sequence joins TRBV6-1 and TRBJ2-3, with D tentatively TRBD1 (6 bases). CDR1 is MNHNS and CDR2 is SASEGT in the germline V gene. CDR3 size: 15 residues. CDR3 nucleotide sequence: TGTGCCAGCAGCCTCTTTGGGGGCTGCACATATACGCAGTATTTT. Translation: CASSLFGGCTYTQYF.

This clone was observed at least ten times. The V and J genes are TRBV27 and TRBJ1-1; D unclear. The V end lost 6 bases, the J end lost 0 bases, and 20 bases lay between the germline ends. There are 17 residues in the CDR3. The germline V gene has CDR1 MNHEY and CDR2 SMNVEV (reference sequence). The CDR3 here is CASSPGPSWFMNTEAFF. For the CDR3, the DNA is TGTGCCAGCAGCCCAGGACCAAGTTGGTTCATGAACACTGAAGCTTTCTTT.

In its sample, this clone was seen a few times. The chain couples TRBV20-1 to TRBJ2-7, with 7 bases fitting TRBD1. The CDR3 extends over 17 amino acids. The ends lost 5 bases at V and 3 bases at J; junction bases unmatched: 19. Germline V lookup: CDR1 DFQATT, CDR2 SNEGSKA (reference sequence). In nucleotides, the CDR3 is TGCAGTGCTTCAACCTTTTCGGGACAGAGGAATTTCTACGAGCAGTACTTC. Its translation: CSASTFSGQRNFYEQYF.

This clone showed up just a few times. The rearrangement uses TRBV11-3 and TRBJ2-7; no clear D. Germline assignment: CDR1 SGHNT and CDR2 YENEEA. Trimming removed 3 bases at V and 0 bases at J, with 9 bases between. The CDR3 is 14 amino acids. The CDR3 spells CASSFVAGSYEQYF. The DNA for the CDR3 is TGTGCCAGCAGCTTTGTAGCCGGCTCCTACGAGCAGTACTTC.

This clone was recorded at least ten times. This chain joins TRBV7-9 and TRBJ1-2; 7 bases are shared with TRBD1. Trimming removed 4 bases from V and 1 base from J; junction bases left unmatched: 9. Per the germline V gene, CDR1 is SEHNR and CDR2 is FQNEAQ (reference sequence). The CDR3 is 16 residues long. The CDR3 sequence: CASSSNRDRINYGYTF. In DNA form, the CDR3 reads TGTGCCAGCAGCTCGAATAGGGACAGAATTAACTATGGCTACACCTTC.

The V gene is TRBV5-1, the J gene TRBJ1-1; maybe TRBD1 (5 bases). The CDR3 runs to 14 residues. Germline lookup yields CDR1 SGHRS and CDR2 YFSETQ. V was trimmed by 4 bases and J by 2 bases, leaving 12 bases between them. The CDR3 bases are TGCGCCAGCAGCCAACCAGGACAAAACACTGAAGCTTTCTTT. Amino acid sequence: CASSQPGQNTEAFF.

This clone was counted ten times or more. V is TRBV3-1 and J is TRBJ1-5; D unresolved. Germline V gene sequence: CDR1 LGHDT, CDR2 YNNKEL (reference sequence). Trimming took 1 base from V and 1 from J, leaving 8 bases between them. The CDR3 length is 15 residues. CDR3 in amino acids: CASSQVARSNQPQHF. The CDR3 nucleotides are TGTGCCAGCAGCCAAGTTGCCCGGAGCAATCAGCCCCAGCATTTT.

This clone was counted many times. It may be a read error: a sequence one base away is much more abundant. The V and J genes are TRBV6-1 and TRBJ2-3, with D unclear. CDR1 and CDR2 from the germline V gene are MNHNS and SASEGT. V lost 4 bases and J lost 4, with 12 bases in between. The CDR3 is 14 amino acids. CDR3: CASSGLGSADTQYF. The CDR3 DNA reads TGTGCCAGCAGTGGACTGGGGTCCGCAGATACGCAGTATTTT.

This clone was observed at least ten times. This rearrangement joins TRBV19 to TRBJ1-4; D gene uncertain. Germline V gene data show CDR1 as LNHDA and CDR2 as SQIVND (reference sequence). CDR3 length equals 15 residues. With 3 bases removed from V and 5 bases from J, the gap between germline ends came to 13 bases. DNA of the CDR3: TGTGCCAGTAGTATCGGCCAGCACTCCAATGAAAAACTGTTTTTT. Translated, it gives CASSIGQHSNEKLFF.

The V and J genes are TRBV30 and TRBJ1-2, with a possible D match to TRBD1 (6 bases). Germline loops: CDR1 GTSNPN, CDR2 SVGIG (reference sequence). This CDR3 region has 13 residues. The V end was cut by 4 bases, the J end by 10 bases, with 19 bases between. CDR3 nucleotides: TGTGCCTGGAAACTCCCAGGGGTCAACATCTACACCTTC. It is translated as CAWKLPGVNIYTF.

This clone was seen repeatedly, ten times or more. The chain joins TRBV7-8 to TRBJ2-3; TRBD2 agrees at 9 bases. Trimming removed 1 base from V and 4 bases from J; junction bases left unmatched: 6. The CDR3 is made up of 16 amino acids. Germline V gene lookup returns CDR1 SGHVS and CDR2 FQNEAQ. CDR3 nucleotide sequence: TGTGCCAGCAGCTTAGTACTACTAGCGGGTTCAGATACGCAGTATTTT. Encoded protein: CASSLVLLAGSDTQYF.

There are many counts of this clone. The chain is built from TRBV11-2 and TRBJ1-1; D unclear. Looked up from germline, CDR1 is SGHAT and CDR2 is FQNNGV. Trimming stripped 0 bases from V and 8 bases from J, with 7 bases between. The CDR3 is 12 residues long. CDR3 DNA: TGTGCCAGCAGCTTAGATTGGTCGGAAGCTTTCTTT. Translated, it gives CASSLDWSEAFF.

This clone was seen ten or more times. The J gene is TRBJ1-1, the V gene TRBV20-1, with D tentatively TRBD1 (5 bases). The V end lost 6 bases, the J end lost 4 bases, and 12 bases lay between the germline ends. Per germline, CDR1 DFQATT and CDR2 SNEGSKA (reference sequence). This CDR3 comprises 12 residues. CDR3 region: CSAASRGTEAFF. CDR3 in DNA: TGCAGTGCAGCCAGTAGGGGCACTGAAGCTTTCTTT.

This clone was observed at least ten times. The V and J genes are TRBV7-6 and TRBJ2-7, with D hard to call. CDR3 size: 14 residues. V lost 4 bases and J 1 base, leaving 11 bases between the germline ends. Germline loops: CDR1 SGHVS, CDR2 FNYEAQ. The CDR3 region is CASSSNGPSYEQYF. The CDR3 DNA follows: TGTGCCAGCAGCTCCAACGGTCCGTCCTACGAGCAGTACTTC.

This clone was observed at least ten times. The chain combines TRBV20-1 with TRBJ1-5; possible D gene TRBD1, 6 bases. Germline CDR1 DFQATT, CDR2 SNEGSKA (reference sequence). The length of the CDR3 is 14 residues. Trimming removed 5 bases from V and 0 bases from J, with 11 bases in between. The CDR3 is CSAGGRNSNQPQHF. In DNA, the CDR3 is TGCAGTGCTGGGGGGCGGAATAGCAATCAGCCCCAGCATTTT.

This clone was seen ten or more times. This rearrangement joins TRBV27 to TRBJ1-1; possible D gene TRBD1, 6 bases. Germline CDR1 MNHEY, CDR2 SMNVEV (reference sequence). This CDR3 contains 18 residues. Trimming removed 4 bases at V and 2 bases at J, with 23 bases between. The CDR3 DNA reads as TGTGCCAGCAGTTCGCAGCGGGGCTTTTGGGACACCAACACTGAAGCTTTCTTT. Translated: CASSSQRGFWDTNTEAFF.

In the case of this clone: A read error may account for a junction end that differs from germline. The chain uses TRBV28 and TRBJ2-3; 8 bases map to TRBD2. The CDR3 is 14 amino acids. Germline values: CDR1 MDHEN, CDR2 SYDVKM. This CDR3 is CASSFVAGTDTQYF. In nucleotides, the CDR3 is TGCGCCAGCAGTTTTGTAGCGGGAACAGATACGCAGTATTTT. The variable domain in full, completed from reference TRBV28 and TRBJ2-3, reads DVKVTQSSRYLVKRTGEKVFLECVQDMDHENMFWYRQDPGLGLRLIYFSYDVKMKEKGDIPEGYSVSREKKERFSLILESASTNQTSMYLCASSFVAGTDTQYFGPGTRLTVL.